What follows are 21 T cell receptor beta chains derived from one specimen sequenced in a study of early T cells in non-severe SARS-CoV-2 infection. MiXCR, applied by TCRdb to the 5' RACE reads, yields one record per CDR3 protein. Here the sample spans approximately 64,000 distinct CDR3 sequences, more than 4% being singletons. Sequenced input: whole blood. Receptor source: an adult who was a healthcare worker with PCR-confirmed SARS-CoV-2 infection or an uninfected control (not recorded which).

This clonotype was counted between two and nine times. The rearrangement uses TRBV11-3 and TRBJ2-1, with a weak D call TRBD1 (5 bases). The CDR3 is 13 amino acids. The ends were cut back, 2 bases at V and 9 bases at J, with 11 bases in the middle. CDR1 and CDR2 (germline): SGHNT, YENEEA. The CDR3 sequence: CASSLIQGGEQFF. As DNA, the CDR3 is TGTGCCAGCAGCTTAATCCAGGGTGGTGAGCAGTTCTTC.

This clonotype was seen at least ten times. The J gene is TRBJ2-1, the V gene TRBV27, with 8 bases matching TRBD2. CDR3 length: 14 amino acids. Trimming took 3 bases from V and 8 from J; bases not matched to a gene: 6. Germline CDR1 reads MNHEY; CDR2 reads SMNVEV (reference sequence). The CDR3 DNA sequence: TGTGCCAGCAGTTTCGGGAGGGCCAGCGATGAGCAGTTCTTC. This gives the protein CASSFGRASDEQFF.

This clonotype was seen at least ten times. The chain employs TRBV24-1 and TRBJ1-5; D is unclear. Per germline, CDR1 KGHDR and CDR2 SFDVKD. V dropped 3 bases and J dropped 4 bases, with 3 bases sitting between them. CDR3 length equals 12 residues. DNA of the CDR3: TGTGCCACCAGTGATACGAATCAGCCCCAGCATTTT. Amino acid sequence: CATSDTNQPQHF.

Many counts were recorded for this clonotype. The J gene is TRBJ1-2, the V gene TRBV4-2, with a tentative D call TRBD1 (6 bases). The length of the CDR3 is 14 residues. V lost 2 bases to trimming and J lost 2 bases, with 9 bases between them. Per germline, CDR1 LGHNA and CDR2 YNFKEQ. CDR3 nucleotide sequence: TGTGCCAGCAGCCAACTAACAGGGAACTATGGCTACACCTTC. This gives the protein CASSQLTGNYGYTF.

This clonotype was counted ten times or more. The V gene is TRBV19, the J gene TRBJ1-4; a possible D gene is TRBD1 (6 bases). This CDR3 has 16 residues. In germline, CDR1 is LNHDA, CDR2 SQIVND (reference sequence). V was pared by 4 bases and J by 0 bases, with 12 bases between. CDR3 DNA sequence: TGTGCCAGTAGTACCCCTGGGACACCAACTAATGAAAAACTGTTTTTT. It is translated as CASSTPGTPTNEKLFF.

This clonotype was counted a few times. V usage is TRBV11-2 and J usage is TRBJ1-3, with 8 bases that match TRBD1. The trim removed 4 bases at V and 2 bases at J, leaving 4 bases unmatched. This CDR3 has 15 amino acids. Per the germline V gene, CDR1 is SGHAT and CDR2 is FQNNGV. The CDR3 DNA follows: TGTGCCAGCAGCTGGGACAGGACTACTGGAAACACCATATATTTT. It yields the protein CASSWDRTTGNTIYF.

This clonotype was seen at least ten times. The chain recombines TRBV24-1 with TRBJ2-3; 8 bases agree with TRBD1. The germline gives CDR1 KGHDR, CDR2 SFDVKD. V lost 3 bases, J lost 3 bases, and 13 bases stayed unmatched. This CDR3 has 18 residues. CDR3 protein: CATSDPRTGIQRTDTQYF. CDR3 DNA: TGTGCCACCAGTGATCCCCGGACAGGGATCCAGCGGACAGATACGCAGTATTTT.

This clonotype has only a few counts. The CDR3 coding sequence is TGTGCCAGCAGCTTAGGAGGGCGGTGGGCAGCCTTTTCCACTGAAGCTTTCTTT. Amino acids: CASSLGGRWAAFSTEAFF. The chain joins TRBV11-2 to TRBJ1-1; no reliable D call. The length of the CDR3 is 18 residues. CDR1 and CDR2 from the germline V gene are SGHAT and FQNNGV. The ends were cut back, 1 base at V and 4 bases at J, with 22 bases in the middle.

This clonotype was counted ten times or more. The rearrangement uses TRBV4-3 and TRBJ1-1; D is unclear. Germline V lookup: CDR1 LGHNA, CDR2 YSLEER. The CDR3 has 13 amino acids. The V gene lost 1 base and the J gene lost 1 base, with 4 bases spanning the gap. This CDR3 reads CASSQGANTEAFF. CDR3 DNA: TGCGCCAGCAGCCAAGGCGCGAACACTGAAGCTTTCTTT.

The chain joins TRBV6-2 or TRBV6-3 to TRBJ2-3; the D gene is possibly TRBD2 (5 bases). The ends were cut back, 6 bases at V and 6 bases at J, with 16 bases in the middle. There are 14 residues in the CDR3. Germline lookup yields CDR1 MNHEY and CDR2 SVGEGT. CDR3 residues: CASREVHRSDTQYF. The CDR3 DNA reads TGTGCCAGCAGGGAGGTTCATAGGTCCGATACGCAGTATTTT.

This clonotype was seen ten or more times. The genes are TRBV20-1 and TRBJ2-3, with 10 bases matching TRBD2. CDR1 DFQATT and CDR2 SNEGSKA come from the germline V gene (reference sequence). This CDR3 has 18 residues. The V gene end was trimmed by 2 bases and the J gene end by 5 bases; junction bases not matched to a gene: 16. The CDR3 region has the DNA TGCAGTGCTAGATCGCTAGCGGGAGCCCTGGGATTGAGAGATACGCAGTATTTT. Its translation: CSARSLAGALGLRDTQYF.

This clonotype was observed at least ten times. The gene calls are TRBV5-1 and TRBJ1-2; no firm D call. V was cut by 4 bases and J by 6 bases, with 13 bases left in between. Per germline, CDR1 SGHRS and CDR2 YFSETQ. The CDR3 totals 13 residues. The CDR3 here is CASSGGAPDGYTF. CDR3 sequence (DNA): TGCGCCAGCAGCGGCGGCGCTCCAGATGGCTACACCTTC.

The CDR3 spells CASSLRQGSYEQYF. CDR3 DNA: TGTGCCAGCAGCCTCCGACAGGGATCCTACGAGCAGTACTTC. The chain recombines TRBV7-2 with TRBJ2-7, with 7 bases lining up with TRBD1. This CDR3 has 14 residues. From germline, CDR1 is SGHTA and CDR2 FQGNSA. After removal of 5 bases from V and 1 base from J, the junction contained 5 bases not matched to a gene.

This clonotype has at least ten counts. CDR3 DNA sequence: TGTGCCAGCAGCCAGGAGCGAGGGGCAGCCTACGAGCAGTACTTC. This gives the protein CASSQERGAAYEQYF. The genes are TRBV4-2 and TRBJ2-7; D may correspond to TRBD1 or TRBD2 (5 bases each). Looked up from germline, CDR1 is LGHNA and CDR2 is YNFKEQ. The CDR3 totals 15 residues. V lost 3 bases and J lost 2, with 14 bases in between.

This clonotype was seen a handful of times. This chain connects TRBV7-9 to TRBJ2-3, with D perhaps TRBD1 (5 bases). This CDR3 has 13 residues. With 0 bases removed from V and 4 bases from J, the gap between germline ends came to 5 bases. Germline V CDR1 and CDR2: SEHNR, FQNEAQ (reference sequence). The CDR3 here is CASSLAGADTQYF. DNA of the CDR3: TGTGCCAGCAGCTTAGCAGGGGCAGATACGCAGTATTTT.

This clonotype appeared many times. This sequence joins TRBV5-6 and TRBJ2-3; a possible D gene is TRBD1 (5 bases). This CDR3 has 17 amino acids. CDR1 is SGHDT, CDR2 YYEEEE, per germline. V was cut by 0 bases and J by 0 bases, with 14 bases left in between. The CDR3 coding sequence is TGTGCCAGCAGCTTGGGGTTACAGGTTTCTAGCACAGATACGCAGTATTTT. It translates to CASSLGLQVSSTDTQYF.

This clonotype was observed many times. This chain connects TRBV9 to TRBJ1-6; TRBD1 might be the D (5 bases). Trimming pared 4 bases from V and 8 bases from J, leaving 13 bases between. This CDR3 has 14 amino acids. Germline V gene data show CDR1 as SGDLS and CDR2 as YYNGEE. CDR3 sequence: CASSPRVEDSPLHF. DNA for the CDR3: TGTGCCAGCAGCCCCAGGGTAGAAGATTCACCCCTCCACTTT.

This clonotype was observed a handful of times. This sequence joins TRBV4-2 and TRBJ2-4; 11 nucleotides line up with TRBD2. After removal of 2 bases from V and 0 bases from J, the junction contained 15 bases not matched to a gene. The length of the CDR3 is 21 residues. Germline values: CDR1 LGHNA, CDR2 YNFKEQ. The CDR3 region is CASSQRTLAGGTGLAKNIQYF. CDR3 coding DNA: TGTGCCAGCAGCCAACGGACCCTAGCGGGAGGCACGGGGCTAGCCAAAAACATTCAGTACTTC.

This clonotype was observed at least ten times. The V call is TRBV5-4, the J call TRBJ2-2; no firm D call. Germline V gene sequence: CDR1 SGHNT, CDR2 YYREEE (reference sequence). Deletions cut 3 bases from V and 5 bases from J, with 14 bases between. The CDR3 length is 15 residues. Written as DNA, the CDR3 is TGTGCCAGCAGCTCCCAGCCCCTTATGACCGGGGAGCTGTTTTTT. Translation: CASSSQPLMTGELFF.

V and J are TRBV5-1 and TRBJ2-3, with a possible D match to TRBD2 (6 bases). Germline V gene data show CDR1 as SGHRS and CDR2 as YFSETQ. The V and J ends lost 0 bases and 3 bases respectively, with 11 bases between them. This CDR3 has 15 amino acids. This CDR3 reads CASSLASGSTDTQYF. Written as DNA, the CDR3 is TGCGCCAGCAGCTTGGCCAGCGGGTCAACAGATACGCAGTATTTT.

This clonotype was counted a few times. The CDR3 DNA is TGTGCCATCAGGGACAGGGGAGATGGCTACACCTTC. Translated: CAIRDRGDGYTF. This chain joins TRBV10-3 and TRBJ1-2; 9 bases agree with TRBD1. After removal of 6 bases from V and 6 bases from J, the junction contained 2 bases not matched to a gene. The CDR3 is 12 residues long. Germline V CDR1 and CDR2: ENHRY, SYGVKD.